The rows below give T cell receptor beta chains drawn from one sample of a study of blood T cell repertoires in COVID-19. Clones were sequenced by immunoSEQ multiplex PCR, and TCRdb holds only the in-frame ones, with some missing. This sample has under 350,000 clones; over 85% occur once, and the top ten carry approximately 2%. Sequencing was carried out using PBMCs or T cells enriched from blood (not recorded which). Every receptor here comes from a woman aged 60-75 years who had recovered from COVID-19. The CDR3 runs from the conserved cysteine through the conserved F or W. Each record gives: D gene, V gene, clone size, J gene, CDR3 protein, CDR3 DNA. A D gene is named only where the DNA matches it firmly. Expanded clones are given a class, and other clones once, few, many or no size at all.

>TRBD2|TRBV15|.|TRBJ2-3
CATSRGLAGGYEDTQYF
TGTGCCACCAGCAGAGGACTAGCGGGGGGATACGAAGATACGCAGTATTTT
>.|TRBV10-1|.|TRBJ1-1
CASGASLSEAFF
TGCGCCAGCGGTGCCTCCCTATCTGAAGCTTTCTTT
>TRBD2|TRBV2|few|TRBJ2-1
CASSESSGRGSRNEQFF
TGTGCCAGCAGTGAATCTAGCGGGAGGGGCTCCCGGAATGAGCAGTTCTTC
>TRBD1|TRBV5-1|.|TRBJ2-2
CASSLTGGTGELFF
TGCGCCAGCAGCTTAACAGGGGGCACCGGGGAGCTGTTTTTT
>TRBD1|TRBV11-2|.|TRBJ2-1
CASSLGQGGYNEQFF
TGTGCCAGCAGCTTAGGACAGGGGGGATACAATGAGCAGTTCTTC
>.|TRBV27|.|TRBJ2-7
CASSFKQYF
TGTGCCAGCAGTTTTAAGCAGTACTTC
>.|TRBV5-1|.|TRBJ1-1
CASSLQDSTEAFF
TGCGCCAGCAGCTTGCAAGACAGCACTGAAGCTTTCTTT
>.|TRBV6-5|.|TRBJ2-2
CASRGSAGNTGELFF
TGTGCCAGCAGGGGTTCGGCGGGGAACACCGGGGAGCTGTTTTTT
>TRBD1|TRBV2|.|TRBJ1-5
CASSPSTPGQGSQHF
TGTGCCAGCAGCCCCTCGACCCCTGGACAGGGCTCCCAGCATTTT
>TRBD1|TRBV10-2|once|TRBJ1-1
CASSDVAGGLNEAFF
TGCGCCAGCAGTGATGTAGCAGGGGGGTTGAATGAAGCTTTCTTT
>.|TRBV7-9|.|TRBJ1-2
CASSLVQEGYTF
TGTGCCAGCAGCTTAGTCCAGGAAGGCTACACCTTC
>TRBD2|TRBV27|.|TRBJ2-7
CASSGPGLAASSYEQYF
TGTGCCAGCAGTGGGCCGGGACTAGCGGCCAGCTCCTACGAGCAGTACTTC
>TRBD2|TRBV7-7|.|TRBJ2-3
CASSTGLAGVSDTQYF
TGTGCTAGCAGCACCGGACTAGCGGGAGTGTCAGATACGCAGTATTTT
>TRBD2|TRBV24-1|.|TRBJ2-2
CATSDSPGTSGGATAGELFF
TGTGCCACCAGTGATTCCCCGGGGACTAGCGGGGGGGCAACCGCCGGGGAGCTGTTTTTT
>.|TRBV4-1|.|TRBJ2-1
CASSAQGSSYNEQFF
TGCGCCAGCAGCGCTCAGGGGTCCTCCTACAATGAGCAGTTCTTC
>.|TRBV7-8|.|TRBJ2-1
CASSLGPGDEQFF
TGTGCCAGCAGCTTAGGTCCGGGTGATGAGCAGTTCTTC
>.|TRBV5-1|.|TRBJ1-1
CASSLGQPGTEAFF
TGCGCCAGCAGCTTGGGGCAACCGGGCACTGAAGCTTTCTTT
>.|TRBV4-1|.|TRBJ2-7
CASSQGTEYEQYF
TGCGCCAGCAGCCAAGGGACTGAATACGAGCAGTACTTC
>.|TRBV28|.|TRBJ2-5
CASSSGGLRGWRPETQYF
TGTGCCAGCAGTTCCGGAGGGCTAAGAGGTTGGCGCCCGGAGACCCAGTACTTC
>.|TRBV5-1|.|TRBJ2-5
CASSLGSVVAQETQYF
TGCGCCAGCAGCTTAGGGTCAGTGGTAGCGCAAGAGACCCAGTACTTC
>TRBD2|TRBV30|.|TRBJ2-7
CAWSLLAGGYEQYF
TGTGCCTGGAGCCTACTAGCGGGGGGCTACGAGCAGTACTTC
>TRBD1|TRBV7-9|.|TRBJ1-3
CASETGNRDTIYF
TGTGCCAGCGAGACAGGGAATAGGGACACCATATATTTT
>.|TRBV2|.|TRBJ2-1
CASRAVLTGTYNEQFF
TGTGCCAGCAGAGCGGTTTTAACAGGGACCTACAATGAGCAGTTCTTC
>TRBD1|TRBV4-1|few|TRBJ1-5
CASSQDPGQSTYSNQPQHF
TGCGCCAGCAGCCAAGATCCGGGACAGTCGACTTATAGCAATCAGCCCCAGCATTTT
>TRBD2|TRBV5-1|.|TRBJ2-7
CASSPGLAGERYEQYF
TGCGCCAGCAGCCCCGGACTAGCGGGGGAAAGGTACGAGCAGTACTTC
>.|TRBV4-1|.|TRBJ1-2
CASSQEWTGNMATGYTF
TGCGCCAGCAGCCAAGAATGGACTGGGAATATGGCTACGGGCTACACCTTC
>TRBD1|TRBV2|.|TRBJ1-2
CASGDTGGEGYTF
TGTGCCAGCGGTGATACAGGGGGTGAGGGCTACACCTTC
>.|TRBV13|.|TRBJ2-1
CASSFRGDEQFF
TGTGCCAGCAGCTTTCGCGGCGATGAGCAGTTCTTC
>.|TRBV30|.|TRBJ2-2
CAWSSGTGELFF
TGTGCCTGGAGTTCGGGCACCGGGGAGCTGTTTTTT
>TRBD2|TRBV3-1/TRBV3-2|.|TRBJ2-1
CASSHRGGGDNEQFF
TGTGCCAGCAGCCACCGGGGGGGCGGCGACAATGAGCAGTTCTTC
>TRBD2|TRBV24-1|.|TRBJ2-3
CATSEARLAGGDTQYF
TGTGCCACCAGTGAGGCCCGACTAGCGGGAGGAGATACGCAGTATTTT
>.|TRBV21-1|.|TRBJ1-3
CASSCGDRGFGNTIYF
TGTGCCAGCAGCTGTGGGGACAGGGGTTTCGGAAACACCATATATTTT
>.|TRBV27|.|TRBJ1-1
CASSLSVSPVNTEAFF
TGTGCCAGCAGTTTATCTGTCTCTCCCGTGAACACTGAAGCTTTCTTT
>TRBD2|TRBV6-4|.|TRBJ2-1
CASRLTSGVWDEQFF
TGTGCCAGCCGTCTGACTAGCGGGGTATGGGATGAGCAGTTCTTC
>.|TRBV11-3|.|TRBJ2-7
CASSSGFAAGEQYF
TGTGCCAGCAGCTCTGGGTTTGCGGCTGGCGAGCAGTACTTC
>.|TRBV27|.|TRBJ1-2
CASSPTPTGNYGYTF
TGTGCCAGCAGCCCCACACCCACAGGGAACTATGGCTACACCTTC
>.|TRBV24-1|.|TRBJ2-1
CATCRGPYNEQFF
TGTGCCACCTGCAGGGGCCCCTACAATGAGCAGTTCTTC
>TRBD1|TRBV11-2|once|TRBJ1-1
CASSSPRQGGHTEAFF
TGTGCCAGCAGCTCTCCAAGACAGGGTGGGCACACTGAAGCTTTCTTT
>.|TRBV9|.|TRBJ2-3
CASSVSTGPADTQYF
TGTGCCAGCAGCGTATCTACAGGGCCAGCGGATACGCAGTATTTT
>TRBD1|TRBV10-2|.|TRBJ1-5
CASRETGVGQPQHF
TGCGCCAGCAGGGAGACAGGGGTAGGCCAGCCCCAGCATTTT
>.|TRBV7-8|once|TRBJ1-5
CASSLPQVPGYSNQPQHF
TGTGCCAGCAGCTTGCCCCAGGTCCCAGGGTATAGCAATCAGCCCCAGCATTTT
>TRBD2|TRBV18|.|TRBJ2-1
CASSRLAGGRNEQFF
TGTGCCAGCTCAAGATTAGCGGGAGGGAGGAATGAGCAGTTCTTC
>.|TRBV9|.|TRBJ1-1
CASSPVWGGRNTEAFF
TGTGCCAGCAGCCCCGTCTGGGGGGGGAGGAACACTGAAGCTTTCTTT
>.|TRBV2|.|TRBJ1-6
CASRGGFLGNSPLHF
TGTGCCAGCAGGGGGGGGTTTTTGGGTAATTCACCCCTCCACTTT